Listed below are T cell receptor beta chains from one sample, sequenced in a study of CD4 T cells in relation to SARS-CoV-2 and coronaviruses. Some clones are missing from TCRdb's copy, which holds only in-frame ones; the method was immunoSEQ multiplex PCR. The sample records 43,000 or so clones, approximately 80% being singletons. No antigen is known for these receptors. Sequencing used naive CD4+ T cells from PBMCs, cultured in vitro. All receptors derive from an adult with COVID-19. The CDR3 runs from the conserved cysteine through the conserved F or W. D genes are given only for firm matches. Not all rows give a size; the values are once, few, many and, for expanded clones, a class.

d_gene: .
abundance: .
v_gene: TRBV28
j_gene: TRBJ2-7
CDR3aa: CASRGGTVVTEQYF
CDR3nt: TGTGCCAGCAGGGGGGGGACAGTCGTCACCGAGCAGTACTTC

d_gene: .
abundance: .
v_gene: TRBV10-3
j_gene: TRBJ1-2
CDR3aa: CAISGQTYGYTF
CDR3nt: TGTGCCATCAGTGGGCAGACCTATGGCTACACCTTC

d_gene: TRBD2
abundance: .
v_gene: TRBV7-8
j_gene: TRBJ2-5
CDR3aa: CASSLQLAETQYF
CDR3nt: TGTGCCAGCAGCTTACAACTAGCGGAGACCCAGTACTTC

d_gene: .
abundance: .
v_gene: TRBV6-2/TRBV6-3
j_gene: TRBJ2-1
CDR3aa: CASSYSRGISNSYNEQFF
CDR3nt: TGTGCCAGCAGTTACTCGCGCGGGATCTCGAACTCCTACAATGAGCAGTTCTTC

d_gene: .
abundance: .
v_gene: TRBV15
j_gene: TRBJ2-5
CDR3aa: CATSRDAGSETQYF
CDR3nt: TGTGCCACCAGCAGAGATGCAGGGTCGGAGACCCAGTACTTC

d_gene: .
abundance: .
v_gene: TRBV15
j_gene: TRBJ2-1
CDR3aa: CATSRVTGTSTTEFF
CDR3nt: TGTGCCACCAGCAGAGTAACCGGGACATCAACGACGGAGTTCTTC

d_gene: TRBD2
abundance: once
v_gene: TRBV6-6
j_gene: TRBJ2-1
CDR3aa: CASSYGLADNEQFF
CDR3nt: TGTGCCAGCAGTTACGGACTAGCGGACAATGAGCAGTTCTTC

d_gene: TRBD2
abundance: few
v_gene: TRBV2
j_gene: TRBJ2-3
CDR3aa: CASSGLAGADTQYF
CDR3nt: TGTGCCAGCAGTGGACTAGCGGGAGCAGATACGCAGTATTTT

d_gene: .
abundance: .
v_gene: TRBV5-6
j_gene: TRBJ1-4
CDR3aa: CARPGTANEKLFF
CDR3nt: TGTGCCAGACCCGGGACGGCTAATGAAAAACTGTTTTTT

d_gene: .
abundance: .
v_gene: TRBV21-1
j_gene: TRBJ2-5
CDR3aa: CASNKPPTQETQYF
CDR3nt: TGTGCCAGCAACAAACCCCCCACCCAAGAGACCCAGTACTTC

d_gene: .
abundance: .
v_gene: TRBV20-1
j_gene: TRBJ2-2
CDR3aa: CSASEGEAGELFF
CDR3nt: TGCAGTGCTAGTGAGGGAGAGGCCGGGGAGCTGTTTTTT

d_gene: .
abundance: .
v_gene: TRBV5-5
j_gene: TRBJ1-2
CDR3aa: CASNSPGRVGDYGYTF
CDR3nt: TGTGCCAGCAACTCCCCCGGCAGGGTCGGTGACTATGGCTACACCTTC

d_gene: TRBD1
abundance: .
v_gene: TRBV7-9
j_gene: TRBJ2-5
CDR3aa: CASSLSLTGQETQYF
CDR3nt: TGTGCCAGCAGCTTAAGTTTGACAGGGCAAGAGACCCAGTACTTC

d_gene: .
abundance: .
v_gene: TRBV28
j_gene: TRBJ2-1
CDR3aa: CASSFATLPLRYNEQFF
CDR3nt: TGTGCCAGCAGTTTCGCGACTCTCCCTTTGAGGTACAATGAGCAGTTCTTC

d_gene: TRBD1
abundance: .
v_gene: TRBV7-2
j_gene: TRBJ1-1
CDR3aa: CASSLTGANTEAFF
CDR3nt: TGTGCCAGCAGCTTAACAGGGGCGAACACTGAAGCTTTCTTT

d_gene: TRBD2
abundance: .
v_gene: TRBV6-7
j_gene: TRBJ2-1
CDR3aa: CASSLGLNKNNEQFF
CDR3nt: TGTGCCAGCAGTTTGGGACTAAATAAAAACAATGAGCAGTTCTTC

d_gene: TRBD2
abundance: .
v_gene: TRBV19
j_gene: TRBJ2-3
CDR3aa: CASKSGSGLSDTQYF
CDR3nt: TGTGCCAGTAAGAGCGGGAGCGGGTTATCGGATACGCAGTATTTT

d_gene: TRBD1
abundance: .
v_gene: TRBV5-1
j_gene: TRBJ2-5
CDR3aa: CASRTTGTGYGETQYF
CDR3nt: TGCGCCAGCAGAACGACCGGGACAGGCTATGGGGAGACCCAGTACTTC

d_gene: TRBD2
abundance: .
v_gene: TRBV4-1
j_gene: TRBJ2-1
CDR3aa: CASSQDLAGPYNEQFF
CDR3nt: TGCGCCAGCAGCCAAGATCTAGCGGGCCCCTACAATGAGCAGTTCTTC

d_gene: TRBD1
abundance: .
v_gene: TRBV29-1
j_gene: TRBJ2-1
CDR3aa: CSVLNRGNLDEQFF
CDR3nt: TGCAGCGTCCTGAACAGGGGGAACCTTGATGAGCAGTTCTTC

d_gene: TRBD2
abundance: once
v_gene: TRBV4-2
j_gene: TRBJ2-7
CDR3aa: CASSQEILASGSYEQYF
CDR3nt: TGTGCCAGCAGCCAAGAGATCCTAGCTAGCGGATCCTACGAGCAGTACTTC

d_gene: TRBD1
abundance: .
v_gene: TRBV5-1
j_gene: TRBJ2-1
CDR3aa: CATKQDRGGYNEQFF
CDR3nt: TGCGCCACCAAACAAGACAGGGGCGGGTACAATGAGCAGTTCTTC

d_gene: .
abundance: once
v_gene: TRBV5-6
j_gene: TRBJ2-3
CDR3aa: CASSGGSTDTQYF
CDR3nt: TGTGCCAGCAGTGGGGGTAGCACAGATACGCAGTATTTT

d_gene: .
abundance: .
v_gene: TRBV7-2
j_gene: TRBJ2-1
CDR3aa: CASMGEHHNEQFF
CDR3nt: TGTGCCAGCATGGGGGAACATCACAATGAGCAGTTCTTC

d_gene: .
abundance: .
v_gene: TRBV6-5
j_gene: TRBJ2-7
CDR3aa: CASSYTAREAYEQYF
CDR3nt: TGTGCCAGCAGTTACACGGCCAGGGAGGCCTACGAGCAGTACTTC

d_gene: TRBD2
abundance: .
v_gene: TRBV7-9
j_gene: TRBJ2-3
CDR3aa: CASSLWGVRRAGVADTQYF
CDR3nt: TGTGCCAGCAGCTTATGGGGCGTGAGGCGAGCGGGAGTGGCAGATACGCAGTATTTT

d_gene: .
abundance: .
v_gene: TRBV6-2/TRBV6-3
j_gene: TRBJ1-4
CDR3aa: CASSYRDFNEKLFF
CDR3nt: TGTGCCAGCAGTTACAGAGATTTTAATGAAAAACTGTTTTTT

d_gene: .
abundance: .
v_gene: TRBV20-1
j_gene: TRBJ2-3
CDR3aa: CSASWGTDTQYF
CDR3nt: TGCAGTGCTAGTTGGGGAACAGATACGCAGTATTTT